The T cell receptor (beta chain) under discussion was sequenced for a study of shared clonotypes between healthy human individuals. Across the study: Three plates were used per donor for CD4 naive, three for CD4 memory, two for CD8 naive and one for CD8 memory.

V was trimmed by 0 bases and J by 4 bases, leaving 10 bases between them. This CDR3 contains 14 residues. Germline V gene sequence: CDR1 SGDLS, CDR2 YYNGEE. TCRdb's copy holds only in-frame clones and misses some; the assay was immunoSEQ multiplex PCR. Here the sample spans around 510,000 clones, 95% to 97% being singletons. The receptor was isolated from a woman between 25 and 40 years old in good health. The material sequenced was naive CD4+ T cells sorted from blood. Subset noted: CD45RA+ positively selected. V gene TRBV9 combines with J gene TRBJ2-5; D may be TRBD1 or TRBD2 (6 bases each). The CDR3 reads CASSVDGGPETQYF. CDR3 coding DNA: TGTGCCAGCAGCGTAGATGGGGGGCCAGAGACCCAGTACTTC.